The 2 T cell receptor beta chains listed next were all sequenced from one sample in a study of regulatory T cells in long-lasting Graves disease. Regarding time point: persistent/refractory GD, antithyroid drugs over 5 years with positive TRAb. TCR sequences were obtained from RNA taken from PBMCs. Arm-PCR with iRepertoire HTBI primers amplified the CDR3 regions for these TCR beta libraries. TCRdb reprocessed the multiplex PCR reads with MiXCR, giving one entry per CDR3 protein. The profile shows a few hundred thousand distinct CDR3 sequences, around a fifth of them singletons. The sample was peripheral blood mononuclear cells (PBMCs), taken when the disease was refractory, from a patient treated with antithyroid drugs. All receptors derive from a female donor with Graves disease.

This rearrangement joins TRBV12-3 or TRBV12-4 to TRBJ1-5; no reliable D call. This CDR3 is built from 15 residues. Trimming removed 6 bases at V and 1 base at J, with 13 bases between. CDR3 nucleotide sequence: TGTGCCAGCAGCCCCGGGCCCGGGAGCAATCAGCCCCAGCATTTT. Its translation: CASSPGPGSNQPQHF.

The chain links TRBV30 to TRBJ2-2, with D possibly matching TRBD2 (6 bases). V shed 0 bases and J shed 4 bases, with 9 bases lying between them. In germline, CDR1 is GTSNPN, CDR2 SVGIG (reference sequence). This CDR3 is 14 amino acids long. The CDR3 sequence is CAWSVIGGTGELFF. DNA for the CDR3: TGTGCCTGGAGTGTAATCGGGGGCACCGGGGAGCTGTTTTTT.